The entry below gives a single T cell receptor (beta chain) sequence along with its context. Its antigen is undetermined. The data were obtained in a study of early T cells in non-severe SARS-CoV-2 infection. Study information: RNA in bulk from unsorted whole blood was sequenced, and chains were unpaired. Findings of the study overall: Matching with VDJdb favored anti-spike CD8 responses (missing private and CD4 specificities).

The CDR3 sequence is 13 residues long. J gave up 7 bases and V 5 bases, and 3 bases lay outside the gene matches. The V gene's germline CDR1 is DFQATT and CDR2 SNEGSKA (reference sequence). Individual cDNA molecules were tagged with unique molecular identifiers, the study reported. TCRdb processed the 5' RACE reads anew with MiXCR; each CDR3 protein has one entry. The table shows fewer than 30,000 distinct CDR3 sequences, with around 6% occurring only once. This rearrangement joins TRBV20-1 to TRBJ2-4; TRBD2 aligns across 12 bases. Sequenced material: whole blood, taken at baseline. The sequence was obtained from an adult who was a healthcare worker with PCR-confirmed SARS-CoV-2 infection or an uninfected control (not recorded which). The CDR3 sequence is CSAPLAGGNIQYF. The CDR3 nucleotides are TGCAGTGCTCCCCTAGCGGGAGGGAACATTCAGTACTTC.